These 21 T cell receptor beta chains came from one sample sequenced in a study of blood T cell repertoires in COVID-19. TCRdb's table, derived via immunoSEQ multiplex PCR, lists solely in-frame clones and lacks some. Here the sample spans 140,000 or so clones, around 86% being singletons. The material sequenced was peripheral blood. These receptors came from a woman of 80 years or more with acute or convalescent COVID-19.

The chain joins TRBV7-2 to TRBJ2-1; possibly TRBD2 for D (6 bases). Germline V lookup: CDR1 SGHTA, CDR2 FQGNSA. This CDR3 comprises 14 residues. V was trimmed by 1 base and J by 10 bases, leaving 14 bases between them. The CDR3 DNA reads as TGTGCCAGCAGCTTAGTGGAGGGTGGAGTGGAGCAGTTCTTC. Translated: CASSLVEGGVEQFF.

The V gene is TRBV27, the J gene TRBJ1-1, with TRBD1 as a possible D gene (5 bases). The CDR3 is 12 amino acids. V dropped 9 bases and J dropped 6 bases, with 14 bases sitting between them. Germline V gene lookup returns CDR1 MNHEY and CDR2 SMNVEV (reference sequence). In nucleotides, the CDR3 is TGTGCCAGTCGGGGGGGTGGGGCTGAAGCTTTCTTT. This codes for CASRGGGAEAFF.

This clone occurred a few times. V usage is TRBV5-1 and J usage is TRBJ2-7; a weak D match, TRBD1 (5 bases). This CDR3 comprises 15 residues. V was clipped by 0 bases and J by 2 bases, with 12 bases between them. Germline V CDR1 and CDR2: SGHRS, YFSETQ. The CDR3 loop is CASSLGQGRTYEQYF. CDR3 coding DNA: TGCGCCAGCAGCTTGGGTCAGGGTCGGACCTACGAGCAGTACTTC.

The chain carries TRBV2 and TRBJ2-3; 8 bases are a match to TRBD2. This CDR3 contains 18 residues. Unmatched junction bases numbered 17, after V lost 6 bases and J lost 3 bases. Germline-derived CDR1 and CDR2 are SNHLY and FYNNEI. CDR3 amino acids: CASRPPGVGRGDTDTQYF. The DNA for the CDR3 is TGTGCCAGCAGACCCCCGGGGGTGGGGCGGGGGGATACAGATACGCAGTATTTT.

V gene TRBV27 combines with J gene TRBJ1-5; 9 bases line up with TRBD1. Germline V gives CDR1 MNHEY, CDR2 SMNVEV (reference sequence). V shed 5 bases and J 0 bases; nucleotides not matched to a gene: 5. The CDR3 loop spans 16 amino acids. CDR3 bases: TGTGCCAGCAGTCCACAGGGGGCAGGTAGCAATCAGCCCCAGCATTTT. This gives the protein CASSPQGAGSNQPQHF.

The chain has TRBV28 and TRBJ1-1; weak D call: TRBD1 (6 bases). Germline values: CDR1 MDHEN, CDR2 SYDVKM. V was clipped by 5 bases and J by 2 bases, with 15 bases between them. The CDR3 runs to 15 residues. CDR3 protein: CASSPARGGNTEAFF. CDR3 DNA: TGTGCCAGCAGTCCCGCCAGGGGCGGAAACACTGAAGCTTTCTTT. The whole variable domain, remainder taken from reference TRBV28 and TRBJ1-1, is DVKVTQSSRYLVKRTGEKVFLECVQDMDHENMFWYRQDPGLGLRLIYFSYDVKMKEKGDIPEGYSVSREKKERFSLILESASTNQTSMYLCASSPARGGNTEAFFGQGTRLTVV.

This chain joins TRBV19 and TRBJ2-3; TRBD1 aligns across 7 bases. Germline V gene lookup returns CDR1 LNHDA and CDR2 SQIVND (reference sequence). The ends lost 5 bases at V and 5 bases at J; junction bases unmatched: 4. The CDR3 extends over 13 amino acids. The CDR3 DNA reads as TGTGCCAGTAGTTCAACAGGGGAAGATACGCAGTATTTT. This translates into CASSSTGEDTQYF.

The chain couples TRBV27 to TRBJ2-1, with 13 bases aligning to TRBD2. Germline CDR1 reads MNHEY; CDR2 reads SMNVEV (reference sequence). V shed 5 bases, J shed 0 bases, and the junction held 10 bases outside the gene matches. The CDR3 totals 19 residues. CDR3 loop: CASSRRLAGGGNSYNEQFF. The CDR3 region has the DNA TGTGCCAGCAGTAGGCGACTAGCGGGGGGCGGGAACTCCTACAATGAGCAGTTCTTC.

This clone was counted between two and nine times. The sample holds other DNA sequences that translate to the same CDR3. V and J are TRBV6-5 and TRBJ1-5, with 9 positions matching TRBD1. The CDR3 covers 13 residues. Germline V CDR1 and CDR2: MNHEY, SVGAGI. With 5 bases clipped from V and 6 bases from J, the junction kept 2 bases outside the gene matches. This CDR3 reads CASSTGGGQPQHF. In nucleotides, the CDR3 is TGTGCCAGCAGTACAGGGGGCGGTCAGCCCCAGCATTTT.

The rearrangement uses TRBV5-4 and TRBJ2-3; weak D call: TRBD2 (5 bases). V lost 2 bases and J 5 bases, leaving 15 bases between the germline ends. The CDR3 has 15 amino acids. Germline V gives CDR1 SGHNT, CDR2 YYREEE (reference sequence). CDR3 sequence reads: CASSFGPPREDTQYF. In DNA, the CDR3 is TGTGCCAGCAGCTTTGGGCCCCCTCGGGAAGATACGCAGTATTTT.

The chain recombines TRBV23-1 with TRBJ2-1; 16 bases line up with TRBD2. TRBV23-1 is filed as an ORF, its function uncertain. V shed 0 bases and J 4 bases; nucleotides not matched to a gene: 9. The CDR3 covers 20 residues. CDR3 loop: CASSQSVGLAGGRSYNEQFF. DNA of the CDR3: TGCGCCAGCAGTCAATCGGTGGGACTAGCGGGGGGGCGTTCTTACAATGAGCAGTTCTTC.

The J gene is TRBJ1-4, the V gene TRBV5-1; 8 bases fit TRBD1. The CDR3 contains 15 residues. The germline V gene encodes CDR1 SGHRS and CDR2 YFSETQ. Trimming at V came to 2 bases and at J to 3 bases, leaving 3 bases not matched to a gene. CDR3 region: CASSLTGGPNEKLFF. In DNA, the CDR3 is TGCGCCAGCAGCTTAACAGGGGGTCCTAATGAAAAACTGTTTTTT.

The chain links TRBV14 to TRBJ2-7; 11 bases match TRBD2. The V and J ends lost 3 bases and 5 bases, in that order; junction bases with no gene match: 12. CDR3 length: 17 amino acids. The germline CDR1 and CDR2 sequences are SGHDN and FVKESK. The CDR3 region is CASSQRSLAGGRDEQYF. The CDR3 region has the DNA TGTGCCAGCAGCCAGCGAAGTCTAGCGGGGGGTCGGGACGAGCAGTACTTC.

CDR3 sequence (DNA): TGTGCCAGCAGTGCCCTACAGGGTTCCTACGAGCAGTACTTC. Translation gives CASSALQGSYEQYF. The V and J genes are TRBV28 and TRBJ2-7; maybe TRBD1 (6 bases). Germline values: CDR1 MDHEN, CDR2 SYDVKM. The CDR3 has 14 amino acids. V was pared by 5 bases and J by 1 base, with 12 bases between.

On this clone itself: Other DNA sequences in this specimen translate into the identical CDR3. The chain joins TRBV5-1 to TRBJ2-7; 10 bases line up with TRBD1. Trimming took 2 bases from V and 6 from J; bases not matched to a gene: 5. The CDR3 runs to 14 residues. Germline V gene lookup returns CDR1 SGHRS and CDR2 YFSETQ. CDR3 nucleotide sequence: TGCGCCAGCAGCTTCGGGACAGGGGTAGGCGAGCAGTACTTC. As protein: CASSFGTGVGEQYF.

The rearrangement joins TRBV29-1 to TRBJ1-2, with a weak D call TRBD1 (6 bases). V was clipped by 8 bases and J by 7 bases, with 23 bases between them. The V gene's germline CDR1 is SQVTM and CDR2 ANQGSEA. The CDR3 sequence is 14 residues long. The CDR3 protein is CSTRGGSPPGGYTF. The CDR3 DNA reads as TGCAGCACCCGGGGGGGCAGCCCCCCGGGTGGCTACACCTTC.

V and J are TRBV6-6 and TRBJ2-3, with 12 bases aligning to TRBD2. The CDR3 loop spans 16 amino acids. The V and J ends lost 2 bases and 1 base, in that order; junction bases with no gene match: 1. The germline V gene encodes CDR1 MNHNY and CDR2 SVGAGI (reference sequence). CDR3 DNA: TGTGCCAGCAGTTACCGGACTAGCGGGGGCACAGATACGCAGTATTTT. Its translation: CASSYRTSGGTDTQYF.

In this sample, this clone turned up once. The genes are TRBV27 and TRBJ1-1, with D maybe TRBD1 (5 bases). Trimming cost V 4 bases and J 5 bases, with 14 bases left between them. The germline gives CDR1 MNHEY, CDR2 SMNVEV (reference sequence). The CDR3 has 14 residues. Here the CDR3 DNA reads TGTGCCAGCAGTTCCCCGGGGGGTAGGACTGAAGCTTTCTTT. Amino acids: CASSSPGGRTEAFF.

The chain carries TRBV2 and TRBJ1-5, with D possibly matching TRBD1 (6 bases). Per germline, CDR1 SNHLY and CDR2 FYNNEI. V gave up 4 bases and J gave up 10 bases, with 17 bases separating them. This CDR3 is built from 14 residues. CDR3 coding DNA: TGTGCCAGCAGTGCACAGGGTGCCTTCGGTCCCCAGCATTTT. Translated: CASSAQGAFGPQHF.

The chain employs TRBV28 and TRBJ2-7; maybe TRBD2 (5 bases). The CDR3 is made up of 13 amino acids. The germline CDR1 and CDR2 sequences are MDHEN and SYDVKM. The V and J ends lost 5 bases and 3 bases respectively, with 11 bases between them. CDR3 nucleotide sequence: TGTGCCAGCAGTCAACTACGGGGCTACGAGCAGTACTTC. Amino acids: CASSQLRGYEQYF.

This clone was detected once. The J gene is TRBJ1-2, the V gene TRBV28, with 7 bases fitting TRBD1. The germline V gene encodes CDR1 MDHEN and CDR2 SYDVKM. V was pared by 9 bases and J by 4 bases, with 11 bases of the junction left unmatched. The CDR3 has 14 residues. The CDR3 spells CASKDGTEFYGYTF. For the CDR3, the DNA is TGTGCCAGTAAAGACGGGACAGAATTCTATGGCTACACCTTC.